A selection of T cell receptor beta chains follows, all from one sample in a study of T-cell memory formation after mild COVID-19. Each CDR3 protein is one row after TCRdb ran MiXCR on the 5' RACE reads. The table has about 350,000 distinct CDR3 sequences, over 13% seen once. The sample consisted of PBMCs or a T cell subset sorted from them (not recorded which). The receptors here all came from a man between 18 and 29 years old who had mild COVID-19 (a few samples of this study predate the infection). Cell type and time point are not known. The CDR3 runs from the conserved cysteine through the conserved F or W. Each record gives: clone size, V gene, CDR3 length, D gene, CDR3 protein. D genes are given only for firm matches. Clone size is shown for a subset of rows, as once, few, many or a class of expanded clone.

clone_size: NA
v_call: TRBV29-1
cdr3_length: 12
d_call: NA
cdr3_aa: CSATSSGNTIYF

clone_size: NA
v_call: TRBV5-4
cdr3_length: 14
d_call: NA
cdr3_aa: CASRGPGAGTEAFF

clone_size: few
v_call: TRBV5-1
cdr3_length: 14
d_call: TRBD1
cdr3_aa: CASSGDGTARRAFF

clone_size: few
v_call: TRBV6-5
cdr3_length: 14
d_call: NA
cdr3_aa: CASSQKPWTQPQHF

clone_size: many
v_call: TRBV5-1
cdr3_length: 13
d_call: NA
cdr3_aa: CASSLDSTDTQYF

clone_size: few
v_call: TRBV6-5
cdr3_length: 15
d_call: NA
cdr3_aa: CASSSKGGYVDTQYF

clone_size: many
v_call: TRBV7-3
cdr3_length: 15
d_call: NA
cdr3_aa: CASSLWAGPYQPQHF

clone_size: many
v_call: TRBV10-3
cdr3_length: 12
d_call: TRBD1
cdr3_aa: CAISGDSYEQFF

clone_size: few
v_call: TRBV5-1
cdr3_length: 11
d_call: NA
cdr3_aa: CASRMGHEQYF

clone_size: few
v_call: TRBV11-2
cdr3_length: 14
d_call: TRBD1
cdr3_aa: CASSSGQVIDEQFF

clone_size: few
v_call: TRBV20-1
cdr3_length: 19
d_call: TRBD2
cdr3_aa: CSAPRLGLAMGSSYNEQFF

clone_size: NA
v_call: TRBV5-1
cdr3_length: 14
d_call: NA
cdr3_aa: CASSLVSGQETQYF

clone_size: NA
v_call: TRBV5-1
cdr3_length: 15
d_call: TRBD1
cdr3_aa: CASSLDRGTYNEQFF

clone_size: NA
v_call: TRBV28
cdr3_length: 18
d_call: TRBD1
cdr3_aa: CATRTGATPDPYTGELFF

clone_size: few
v_call: TRBV4-1
cdr3_length: 18
d_call: NA
cdr3_aa: CASSPVGKGWGMNTEAFF

clone_size: NA
v_call: TRBV4-3
cdr3_length: 17
d_call: NA
cdr3_aa: CASSQEGLGAGWYGYTF

clone_size: NA
v_call: TRBV20-1
cdr3_length: 14
d_call: NA
cdr3_aa: CSARGPRLNQPQHF

clone_size: NA
v_call: TRBV7-9
cdr3_length: 14
d_call: NA
cdr3_aa: CASSLRREGTEAFF

clone_size: few
v_call: TRBV6-5
cdr3_length: 15
d_call: NA
cdr3_aa: CASSYADHRDPVLFF

clone_size: NA
v_call: TRBV11-2
cdr3_length: 14
d_call: NA
cdr3_aa: CASRVGGGNTEAFF

clone_size: many
v_call: TRBV12-3/TRBV12-4
cdr3_length: 13
d_call: NA
cdr3_aa: CASSLDSGNEQFF

clone_size: few
v_call: TRBV6-2/TRBV6-3
cdr3_length: 15
d_call: TRBD2
cdr3_aa: CASSAPAGGGETQYF

clone_size: few
v_call: TRBV7-2
cdr3_length: 14
d_call: TRBD2
cdr3_aa: CASLAGGPSDTQYF

clone_size: NA
v_call: TRBV3-1
cdr3_length: 18
d_call: TRBD2
cdr3_aa: CASSPHGLAGEDTDTQYF

clone_size: few
v_call: TRBV6-2/TRBV6-3
cdr3_length: 13
d_call: NA
cdr3_aa: CASGRMNRETQYF

clone_size: few
v_call: TRBV7-2
cdr3_length: 13
d_call: NA
cdr3_aa: CASSLVETYEQYF

clone_size: many
v_call: TRBV20-1
cdr3_length: 14
d_call: NA
cdr3_aa: CSASDPRGQETQYF

clone_size: few
v_call: TRBV12-3/TRBV12-4
cdr3_length: 13
d_call: TRBD1
cdr3_aa: CASTTGAVETQYF

clone_size: few
v_call: TRBV6-2/TRBV6-3
cdr3_length: 15
d_call: TRBD2
cdr3_aa: CASSGGLAETYEQYF

clone_size: few
v_call: TRBV5-1
cdr3_length: 14
d_call: NA
cdr3_aa: CASSRTGDNTEAFF

clone_size: NA
v_call: TRBV6-5
cdr3_length: 15
d_call: TRBD1
cdr3_aa: CASSPGTAYTYEQYF

clone_size: NA
v_call: TRBV12-3/TRBV12-4
cdr3_length: 12
d_call: TRBD1
cdr3_aa: CASGQGPGELFF

clone_size: few
v_call: TRBV9
cdr3_length: 13
d_call: NA
cdr3_aa: CASSVIQRSEAFF